This TCR beta chain stems from a study of graft-versus-host responses after intestinal transplantation. Study context: Induction with anti-thymocyte globulin, then tacrolimus and steroids for roughly three years, was given to all recipients.

Study-level findings and limits: Some GvH clones were seen earlier in gut or blood, suggesting intestinal origin.

As concerns this clone: The antigen is not known.

TCRdb keeps only in-frame clones here, not all; method: immunoSEQ multiplex PCR. In the table there are 75,000 to 95,000 clones, 91% of which are singletons. The V gene's germline CDR1 is SGHDT and CDR2 YYEEEE. V lost 4 bases to trimming and J lost 4 bases; unmatched junction nucleotides: 7. The CDR3 length is 16 residues. The gene calls are TRBV5-6 and TRBJ2-3; TRBD2 matches 12 bases. Sequencing used unstimulated CD4+ T cells sorted from spleen or lymph node cells, obtained before transplant. The sequence came from a human donor who was the organ donor for an intestinal transplant. CDR3 amino acids: CASSLRTSGKADTQYF. The DNA for the CDR3 is TGTGCCAGCAGCCTCCGGACTAGCGGGAAGGCAGATACGCAGTATTTT.